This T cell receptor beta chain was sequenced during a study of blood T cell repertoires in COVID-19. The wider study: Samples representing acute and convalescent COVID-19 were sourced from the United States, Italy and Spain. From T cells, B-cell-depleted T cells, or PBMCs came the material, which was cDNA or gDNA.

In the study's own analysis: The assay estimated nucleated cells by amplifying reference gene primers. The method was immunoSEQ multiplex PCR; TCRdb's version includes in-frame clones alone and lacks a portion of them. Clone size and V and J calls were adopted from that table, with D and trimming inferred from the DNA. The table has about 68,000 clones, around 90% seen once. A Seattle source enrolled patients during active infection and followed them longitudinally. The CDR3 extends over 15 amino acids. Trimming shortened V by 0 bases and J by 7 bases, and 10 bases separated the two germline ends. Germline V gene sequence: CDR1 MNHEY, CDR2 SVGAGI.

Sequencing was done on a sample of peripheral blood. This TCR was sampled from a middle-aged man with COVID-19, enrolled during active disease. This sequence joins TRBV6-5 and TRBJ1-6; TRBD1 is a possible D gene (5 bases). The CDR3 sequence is CASSYSAAGNSPLHF. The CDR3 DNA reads TGTGCCAGCAGTTACTCGGCGGCAGGGAATTCACCCCTCCACTTT.